This TCR beta chain was retrieved from a study of neoadjuvant anti-PD-1 for oral cavity cancer. At the level of the study: Patients without progression received a fourth nivolumab dose around day 43, then surgical resection on days 50-56.

Profiled with immunoSEQ multiplex PCR; TCRdb holds only in-frame clones, not every one. The sample includes about 81,000 clones, roughly four fifths of them seen just once. V was pared by 6 bases and J by 8 bases, with 19 bases between. CDR1 is MDHEN, CDR2 SYDVKM, per germline. This CDR3 is 14 amino acids long. The sample consisted of PBMCs, taken before nivolumab (anti-PD-1) treatment. The chain uses TRBV28 and TRBJ1-2; the D gene is possibly TRBD1 (6 bases). The clonotype was recovered from a person aged 35-79 years with oral cavity squamous cell carcinoma. CDR3 sequence: CASRREGGPEGYTF. In nucleotides, the CDR3 is TGTGCCAGCAGGCGGGAAGGGGGGCCAGAGGGCTACACCTTC.